This T cell receptor (beta chain) was identified during a study of cytomegalovirus exposure and HLA in healthy donors. General study results and limits: The study labeled under 200 TCR beta chains cytomegalovirus-associated.

CDR3 length: 13 amino acids. V lost 4 bases, J lost 0 bases, and 1 base stayed unmatched. Germline CDR1 reads SGHNT; CDR2 reads YYREEE (reference sequence). Primers included in the PCR were 60 Vbeta and 13 Jbeta primers. Study processing details: Later, an analysis found about 80 million unique TCR beta chains, and 8.5 million to 14 million of these were shared. Data came from immunoSEQ multiplex PCR; TCRdb stores just in-frame clones and leaves some out. V, J and clone size are those of that table, while D and trimming were read from the DNA. Of roughly 140,000 clones in the sample, 60% to 80% were seen once. Nominally healthy donors provided the samples, though records likely missed some immune exposures. Regarding this clone: Its antigen is still unknown.

This chain joins TRBV5-4 and TRBJ2-7, with 7 bases identical to TRBD2. Sequencing was carried out using PBMCs. The clonotype was recovered from a male donor in good health and CMV-seronegative. CDR3 DNA: TGTGCCAGCAGCCGGGACTACTCCTACGAGCAGTACTTC. It yields the protein CASSRDYSYEQYF.